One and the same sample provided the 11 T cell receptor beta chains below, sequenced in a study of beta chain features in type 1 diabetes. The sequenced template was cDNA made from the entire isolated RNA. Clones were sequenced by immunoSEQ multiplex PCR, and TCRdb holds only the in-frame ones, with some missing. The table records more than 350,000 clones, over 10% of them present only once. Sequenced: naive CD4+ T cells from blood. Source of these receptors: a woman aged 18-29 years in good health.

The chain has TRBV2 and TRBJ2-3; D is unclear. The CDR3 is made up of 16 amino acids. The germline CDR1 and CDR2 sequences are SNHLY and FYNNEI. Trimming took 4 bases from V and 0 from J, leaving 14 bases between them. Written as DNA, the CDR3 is TGTGCCAGCAGTGCGAGCTTTAGCATAAGCACAGATACGCAGTATTTT. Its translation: CASSASFSISTDTQYF.

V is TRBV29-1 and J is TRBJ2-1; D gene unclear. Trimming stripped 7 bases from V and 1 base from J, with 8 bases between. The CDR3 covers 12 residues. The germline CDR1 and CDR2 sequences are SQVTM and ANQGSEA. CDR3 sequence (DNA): TGCAGCGCGACCCTTTCCTACAATGAGCAGTTCTTC. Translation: CSATLSYNEQFF.

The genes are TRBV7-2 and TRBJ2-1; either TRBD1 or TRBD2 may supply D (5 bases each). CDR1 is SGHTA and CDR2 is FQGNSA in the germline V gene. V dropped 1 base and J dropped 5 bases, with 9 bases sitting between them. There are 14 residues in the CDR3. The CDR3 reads CASSLDPGHNEQFF. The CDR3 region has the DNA TGTGCCAGCAGCTTAGACCCGGGACACAATGAGCAGTTCTTC.

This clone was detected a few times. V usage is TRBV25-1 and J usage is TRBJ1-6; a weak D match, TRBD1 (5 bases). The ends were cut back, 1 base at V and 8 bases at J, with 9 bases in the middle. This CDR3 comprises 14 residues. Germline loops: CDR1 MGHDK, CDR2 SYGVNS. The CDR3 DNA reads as TGTGCCAGCAGTGAATCTCCAGGGTATTCACCCCTCCACTTT. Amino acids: CASSESPGYSPLHF.

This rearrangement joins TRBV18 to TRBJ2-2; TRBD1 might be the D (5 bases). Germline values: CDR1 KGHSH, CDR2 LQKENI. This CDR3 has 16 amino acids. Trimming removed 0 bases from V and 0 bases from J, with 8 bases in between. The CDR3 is CASSPPGVTNTGELFF. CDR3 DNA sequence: TGTGCCAGCTCACCACCAGGGGTCACGAACACCGGGGAGCTGTTTTTT.

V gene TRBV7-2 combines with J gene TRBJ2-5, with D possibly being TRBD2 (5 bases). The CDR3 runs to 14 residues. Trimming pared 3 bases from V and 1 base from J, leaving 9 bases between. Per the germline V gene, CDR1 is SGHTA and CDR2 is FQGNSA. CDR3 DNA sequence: TGTGCCAGCAGCTTTACTAGGACCCAAGAGACCCAGTACTTC. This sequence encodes CASSFTRTQETQYF.

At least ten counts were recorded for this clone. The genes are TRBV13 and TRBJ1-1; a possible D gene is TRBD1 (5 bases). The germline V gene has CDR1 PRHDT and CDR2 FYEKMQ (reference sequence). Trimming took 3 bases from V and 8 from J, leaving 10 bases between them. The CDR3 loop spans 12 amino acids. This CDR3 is CASSLGRSEAFF. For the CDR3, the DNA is TGTGCCAGCAGCTTGGGGCGGAGCGAAGCTTTCTTT.

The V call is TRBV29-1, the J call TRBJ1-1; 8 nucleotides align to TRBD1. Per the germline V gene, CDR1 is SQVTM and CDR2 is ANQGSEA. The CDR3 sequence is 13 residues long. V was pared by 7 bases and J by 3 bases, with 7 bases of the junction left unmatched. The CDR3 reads CSAKDREDTEAFF. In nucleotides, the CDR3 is TGCAGCGCAAAGGACAGGGAAGACACTGAAGCTTTCTTT.

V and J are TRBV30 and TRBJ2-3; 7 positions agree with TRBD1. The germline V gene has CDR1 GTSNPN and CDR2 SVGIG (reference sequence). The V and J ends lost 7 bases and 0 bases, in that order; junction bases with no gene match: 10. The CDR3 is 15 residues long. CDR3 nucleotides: TGTGCCTTGACCGTAACAGGGGTTAGCACAGATACGCAGTATTTT. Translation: CALTVTGVSTDTQYF.

CDR3 loop: CASSPRTGGAEAFF. The CDR3 bases are TGTGCCAGCTCACCCCGTACCGGGGGCGCTGAAGCTTTCTTT. The chain has TRBV18 and TRBJ1-1, with D perhaps TRBD1 (6 bases). Germline CDR1 reads KGHSH; CDR2 reads LQKENI. Trimming cost V 3 bases and J 6 bases, with 14 bases left between them. The CDR3 extends over 14 amino acids.

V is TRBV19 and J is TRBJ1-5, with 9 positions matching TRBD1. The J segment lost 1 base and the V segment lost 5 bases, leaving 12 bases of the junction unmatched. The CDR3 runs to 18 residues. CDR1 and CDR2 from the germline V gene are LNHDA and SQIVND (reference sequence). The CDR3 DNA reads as TGTGCCAGTAGTCCCCAGGACAGGGGAGGTGAAAGCAATCAGCCCCAGCATTTT. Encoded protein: CASSPQDRGGESNQPQHF.